The sequence of this TCR beta chain was determined in a study of shared clonotypes between healthy human individuals. As for the study in general: Three plates each covered CD4 naive and memory; CD8 naive two, CD8 memory one. Broader study findings: Sorted-subset sequencing was shown by rarefaction to be incomplete despite large depth.

CD45RO negativity and positive selection for CCR7 defined naive CD8 cells, a population that excluded terminally differentiated effector memory CD45RA+ cells. The authors distributed each subset's genomic DNA evenly over several immunoSEQ plates. Original processing methods: Junction-only sequences produced by ImmunoSEQ had no quality scores, so filtering differed. Clones were sequenced by immunoSEQ multiplex PCR, and TCRdb holds only the in-frame ones, with some missing. V and J calls plus clone size are reproduced from that table; the DNA served to infer D and trimming. The sample carries roughly 650,000 clones, 95% to 96% recorded once. With regard to this clone: Its target is unknown.

This clonotype was sampled from a woman between 25 and 40 years old in good health. The sample comprised naive CD8+ T cells sorted from blood.

CDR3 sequence reads: CASNPGQGEYEQYF. In DNA form, the CDR3 reads TGTGCCAGTAATCCGGGACAGGGGGAATACGAGCAGTACTTC. The rearrangement uses TRBV19 and TRBJ2-7, with 11 bases lining up with TRBD1. V was clipped by 7 bases and J by 4 bases; unmatched bases: 6. This CDR3 spans 14 amino acids. The V gene's germline CDR1 is LNHDA and CDR2 SQIVND (reference sequence).